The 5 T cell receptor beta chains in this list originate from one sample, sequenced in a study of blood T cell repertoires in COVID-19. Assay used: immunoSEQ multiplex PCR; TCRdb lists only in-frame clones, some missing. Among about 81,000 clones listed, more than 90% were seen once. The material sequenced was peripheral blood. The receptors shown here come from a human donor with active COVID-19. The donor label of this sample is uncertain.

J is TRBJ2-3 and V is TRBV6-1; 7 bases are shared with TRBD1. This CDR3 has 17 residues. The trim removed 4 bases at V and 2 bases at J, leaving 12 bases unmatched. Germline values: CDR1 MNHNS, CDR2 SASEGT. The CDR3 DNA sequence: TGTGCCAGCAGTGTGCAGGGACAGACAAAAATCACAGATACGCAGTATTTT. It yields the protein CASSVQGQTKITDTQYF.

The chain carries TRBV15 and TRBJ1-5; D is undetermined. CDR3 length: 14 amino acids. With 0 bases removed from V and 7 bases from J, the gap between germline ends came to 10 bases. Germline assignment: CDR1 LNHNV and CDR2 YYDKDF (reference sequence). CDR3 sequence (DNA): TGTGCCACCAGCAGAGATTTGGGAGACCAGCCCCAGCATTTT. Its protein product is CATSRDLGDQPQHF.

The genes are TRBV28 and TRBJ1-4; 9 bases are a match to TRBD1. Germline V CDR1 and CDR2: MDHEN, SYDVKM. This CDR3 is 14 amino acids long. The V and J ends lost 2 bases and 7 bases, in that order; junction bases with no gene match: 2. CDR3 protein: CASSLGTGSEKLFF. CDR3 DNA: TGTGCCAGCAGTTTAGGGACAGGGAGTGAAAAACTGTTTTTT.

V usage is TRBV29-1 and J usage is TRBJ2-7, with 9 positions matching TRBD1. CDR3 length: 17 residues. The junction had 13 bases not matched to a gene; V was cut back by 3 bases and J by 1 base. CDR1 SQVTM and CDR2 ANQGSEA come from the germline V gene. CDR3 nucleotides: TGCAGCGTTGAGTTTCGGACAGGGGACTTTCTTTCCTACGAGCAGTACTTC. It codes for CSVEFRTGDFLSYEQYF.

The CDR3 is CASSLRGGKLGYGYTF. CDR3 DNA sequence: TGTGCCAGCAGCTTAAGGGGGGGAAAACTTGGCTATGGCTACACCTTC. The genes are TRBV7-8 and TRBJ1-2, with a possible D match to TRBD1 (6 bases). The CDR3 totals 16 residues. The V and J ends lost 2 bases and 4 bases respectively, with 17 bases between them. Germline V gives CDR1 SGHVS, CDR2 FQNEAQ.